This T cell receptor (beta chain) derives from a study of PD-L1 blockade in urothelial cancer. In the study overall: The researchers analyzed blood 3 weeks (second dose) and 6 weeks after treatment start. Blood samples had a median of 141,255 T cells, roughly 76,000 unique TCRs, and clonality around 0.08.

Study results and limitations: Durable-benefit cases showed more tumor-associated blood clone expansion at 3 weeks.

There are 14 residues in the CDR3. From germline, CDR1 is MDHEN and CDR2 SYDVKM. V was pared by 7 bases and J by 2 bases, with 12 bases between. Using immunoSEQ multiplex PCR, the repertoire was profiled, and TCRdb retains in-frame clones only, with some absent. The sample lists about 120,000 clones, 75% to 90% seen once, with under 2% in the top ten. The time point was: peripheral blood 6 weeks after treatment start. Note on this clone: Its antigen is not known.

The rearrangement links TRBV28 to TRBJ1-5, with D perhaps TRBD1 (5 bases). This sample comprised PBMCs, obtained around atezolizumab (anti-PD-L1) treatment. This clonotype was sampled from a man in his 60s with urothelial cancer. CDR3 coding DNA: TGTGCCAGCACCCGGGGGGGTCGCAATCAGCCCCAGCATTTT. Its protein is CASTRGGRNQPQHF.